Listed below are T cell receptor beta chains from one sample, sequenced in a study of blood T cell repertoires in COVID-19. TCRdb's copy holds only in-frame clones and misses some; the assay was immunoSEQ multiplex PCR. The repertoire holds some 110,000 clones, with 71% as singletons. What was sequenced was peripheral blood. All receptors come from a human donor with acute or convalescent COVID-19. The donor label of this sample is uncertain. Each CDR3 is given with its conserved first and last residue. A D gene is named only where the DNA matches it firmly. Some rows mark clone size as missing; the rest say once, few, many or name a class of expanded clone.

-	TRBJ2-7	-	TRBV10-3	CAISEQGGWEQYF	TGTGCCATCAGTGAACAGGGTGGGTGGGAGCAGTACTTC
-	TRBJ1-4	-	TRBV14	CASSQETGGNEKLFF	TGTGCCAGCAGCCAAGAGACGGGGGGGAATGAAAAACTGTTTTTT
many	TRBJ1-5	-	TRBV20-1	CSASPSSGVSNQPQHF	TGCAGTGCTAGTCCCTCTTCGGGGGTGAGCAATCAGCCCCAGCATTTT
-	TRBJ1-1	-	TRBV30	CAWRTENTEAFF	TGTGCCTGGAGAACAGAGAACACTGAAGCTTTCTTT
once	TRBJ1-5	-	TRBV7-8	CASSPAGLLGNQPQHF	TGTGCCAGCAGCCCCGCGGGCCTGCTCGGCAATCAGCCCCAGCATTTT
few	TRBJ1-1	-	TRBV30	CALTENTEAFF	TGTGCCTTGACAGAGAACACTGAAGCTTTCTTT
-	TRBJ1-5	TRBD1	TRBV6-5	CASISTGVPTQPQHF	TGTGCCAGCATTTCAACAGGGGTACCTACCCAGCCCCAGCATTTT
-	TRBJ1-6	-	TRBV7-8	CASSLQGRLSPLHF	TGTGCCAGCAGCTTACAGGGGCGGCTTTCACCCCTCCACTTT
-	TRBJ1-2	-	TRBV7-2	CASSLGGRGQGGYTF	TGTGCCAGCAGCTTGGGGGGTCGGGGTCAGGGAGGCTACACCTTC
-	TRBJ2-1	TRBD1	TRBV11-3	CASSSGQISSYNEQFF	TGTGCCAGCAGCTCGGGACAGATTAGCTCCTACAATGAGCAGTTCTTC
-	TRBJ2-1	TRBD1	TRBV19	CASNLHRDRVNEQFF	TGTGCCAGTAACCTACACCGGGACAGGGTCAATGAGCAGTTCTTC
-	TRBJ2-3	-	TRBV19	CASRVAGLAKYTQYF	TGTGCCAGTAGAGTTGCAGGCCTAGCGAAATATACGCAGTATTTT
-	TRBJ2-7	-	TRBV5-8	CASSLVGDPYEQYF	TGTGCCAGCAGCTTGGTGGGAGACCCCTACGAGCAGTACTTC
-	TRBJ2-3	TRBD2	TRBV19	CASSIIAGGPTDTQYF	TGTGCCAGTAGTATTATAGCGGGGGGGCCTACAGATACGCAGTATTTT
-	TRBJ1-2	-	TRBV5-6	CASSLPVNYGYTF	TGTGCCAGCAGCTTGCCCGTTAACTATGGCTACACCTTC
-	TRBJ2-6	TRBD1	TRBV7-9	CASSLAKGAWGANVLTF	TGTGCCAGCAGCTTAGCCAAGGGGGCATGGGGGGCCAACGTCCTGACTTTC
-	TRBJ1-5	TRBD1	TRBV6-6	CASSLIQGVQPQHF	TGTGCCAGCAGTCTGATTCAGGGGGTTCAGCCCCAGCATTTT
-	TRBJ2-3	TRBD1	TRBV10-3	CAISDPHGQGGTDTQYF	TGTGCCATCAGTGACCCCCACGGACAGGGGGGCACAGATACGCAGTATTTT
once	TRBJ2-3	-	TRBV3-1/TRBV3-2	CASSSFTDTQYF	TGTGCCAGCAGCTCCTTTACAGATACGCAGTATTTT
-	TRBJ2-2	TRBD1	TRBV28	CASTGPYRGGELFF	TGTGCCAGCACCGGACCCTACAGGGGGGGGGAGCTGTTTTTT
-	TRBJ2-3	-	TRBV30	CAWSVRGLDVTDTQYF	TGTGCCTGGAGTGTACGGGGACTGGATGTCACAGATACGCAGTATTTT
-	TRBJ1-3	-	TRBV6-5	CASSGPGRNTIYF	TGTGCCAGCAGCGGCCCAGGGAGAAACACCATATATTTT
-	TRBJ1-2	-	TRBV5-5	CASSLASGRYGYTF	TGTGCCAGCAGCTTGGCGTCGGGGAGGTATGGCTACACCTTC
-	TRBJ1-2	-	TRBV20-1	CSASGSGSVYGYTF	TGCAGTGCTAGTGGTTCAGGGTCGGTCTATGGCTACACCTTC
-	TRBJ2-7	-	TRBV6-5	CASSQTAGIPYEQYF	TGTGCCAGCAGTCAGACTGCGGGGATCCCCTACGAGCAGTACTTC
-	TRBJ1-4	TRBD1	TRBV9	CASSVGPTGMANEKLFF	TGTGCCAGCAGCGTAGGGCCGACAGGGATGGCTAATGAAAAACTGTTTTTT
-	TRBJ2-7	TRBD1	TRBV27	CASSLSRQGLGEQYF	TGTGCCAGCAGTTTATCCAGACAGGGTCTGGGGGAGCAGTACTTC
-	TRBJ2-2	-	TRBV3-1/TRBV3-2	CASSPLAQFTGELFF	TGTGCCAGCAGCCCTCTGGCACAGTTCACCGGGGAGCTGTTTTTT
few	TRBJ2-3	TRBD1	TRBV4-1	CASSQPTTGSTDTQYF	TGCGCCAGCAGCCAACCTACGACAGGGAGCACAGATACGCAGTATTTT
-	TRBJ1-2	-	TRBV11-2	CASSELPNYGYTF	TGTGCCAGCAGCGAACTTCCTAACTATGGCTACACCTTC
-	TRBJ2-5	-	TRBV19	CASSIVLGQETQYF	TGTGCCAGTAGTATTGTGCTAGGCCAAGAGACCCAGTACTTC
-	TRBJ1-5	-	TRBV2	CASSVGAQGQPQHF	TGTGCCAGCAGCGTGGGGGCGCAGGGTCAGCCCCAGCATTTT
once	TRBJ2-2	-	TRBV5-1	CASSPQVKSNTGELFF	TGCGCCAGCAGCCCACAGGTTAAGTCGAACACCGGGGAGCTGTTTTTT
-	TRBJ1-2	-	TRBV28	CASSSFGGAGYGYTF	TGTGCCAGCAGTTCCTTCGGGGGGGCTGGCTATGGCTACACCTTC
few	TRBJ2-7	TRBD1	TRBV4-2	CASSSGTGSYEQYF	TGTGCCAGCTCCTCGGGGACAGGGTCGTACGAGCAGTACTTC
many	TRBJ1-1	-	TRBV12-3/TRBV12-4	CASRGHLNTEAFF	TGTGCCAGCAGGGGACACCTGAACACTGAAGCTTTCTTT
-	TRBJ2-3	-	TRBV5-1	CASSSAGADTQYF	TGCGCCAGCAGCTCCGCAGGGGCAGATACGCAGTATTTT
few	TRBJ1-2	TRBD1	TRBV28	CASSLMGQTHGYTF	TGTGCCAGCAGTTTAATGGGACAGACACATGGCTACACCTTC
few	TRBJ2-1	-	TRBV4-1	CASSQGRARSYNEQFF	TGCGCCAGCAGCCAAGGGCGGGCCCGTTCCTACAATGAGCAGTTCTTC
-	TRBJ2-3	TRBD2	TRBV3-1/TRBV3-2	CASSQIAGLTDTQYF	TGTGCCAGCAGCCAAATAGCGGGGCTCACAGATACGCAGTATTTT